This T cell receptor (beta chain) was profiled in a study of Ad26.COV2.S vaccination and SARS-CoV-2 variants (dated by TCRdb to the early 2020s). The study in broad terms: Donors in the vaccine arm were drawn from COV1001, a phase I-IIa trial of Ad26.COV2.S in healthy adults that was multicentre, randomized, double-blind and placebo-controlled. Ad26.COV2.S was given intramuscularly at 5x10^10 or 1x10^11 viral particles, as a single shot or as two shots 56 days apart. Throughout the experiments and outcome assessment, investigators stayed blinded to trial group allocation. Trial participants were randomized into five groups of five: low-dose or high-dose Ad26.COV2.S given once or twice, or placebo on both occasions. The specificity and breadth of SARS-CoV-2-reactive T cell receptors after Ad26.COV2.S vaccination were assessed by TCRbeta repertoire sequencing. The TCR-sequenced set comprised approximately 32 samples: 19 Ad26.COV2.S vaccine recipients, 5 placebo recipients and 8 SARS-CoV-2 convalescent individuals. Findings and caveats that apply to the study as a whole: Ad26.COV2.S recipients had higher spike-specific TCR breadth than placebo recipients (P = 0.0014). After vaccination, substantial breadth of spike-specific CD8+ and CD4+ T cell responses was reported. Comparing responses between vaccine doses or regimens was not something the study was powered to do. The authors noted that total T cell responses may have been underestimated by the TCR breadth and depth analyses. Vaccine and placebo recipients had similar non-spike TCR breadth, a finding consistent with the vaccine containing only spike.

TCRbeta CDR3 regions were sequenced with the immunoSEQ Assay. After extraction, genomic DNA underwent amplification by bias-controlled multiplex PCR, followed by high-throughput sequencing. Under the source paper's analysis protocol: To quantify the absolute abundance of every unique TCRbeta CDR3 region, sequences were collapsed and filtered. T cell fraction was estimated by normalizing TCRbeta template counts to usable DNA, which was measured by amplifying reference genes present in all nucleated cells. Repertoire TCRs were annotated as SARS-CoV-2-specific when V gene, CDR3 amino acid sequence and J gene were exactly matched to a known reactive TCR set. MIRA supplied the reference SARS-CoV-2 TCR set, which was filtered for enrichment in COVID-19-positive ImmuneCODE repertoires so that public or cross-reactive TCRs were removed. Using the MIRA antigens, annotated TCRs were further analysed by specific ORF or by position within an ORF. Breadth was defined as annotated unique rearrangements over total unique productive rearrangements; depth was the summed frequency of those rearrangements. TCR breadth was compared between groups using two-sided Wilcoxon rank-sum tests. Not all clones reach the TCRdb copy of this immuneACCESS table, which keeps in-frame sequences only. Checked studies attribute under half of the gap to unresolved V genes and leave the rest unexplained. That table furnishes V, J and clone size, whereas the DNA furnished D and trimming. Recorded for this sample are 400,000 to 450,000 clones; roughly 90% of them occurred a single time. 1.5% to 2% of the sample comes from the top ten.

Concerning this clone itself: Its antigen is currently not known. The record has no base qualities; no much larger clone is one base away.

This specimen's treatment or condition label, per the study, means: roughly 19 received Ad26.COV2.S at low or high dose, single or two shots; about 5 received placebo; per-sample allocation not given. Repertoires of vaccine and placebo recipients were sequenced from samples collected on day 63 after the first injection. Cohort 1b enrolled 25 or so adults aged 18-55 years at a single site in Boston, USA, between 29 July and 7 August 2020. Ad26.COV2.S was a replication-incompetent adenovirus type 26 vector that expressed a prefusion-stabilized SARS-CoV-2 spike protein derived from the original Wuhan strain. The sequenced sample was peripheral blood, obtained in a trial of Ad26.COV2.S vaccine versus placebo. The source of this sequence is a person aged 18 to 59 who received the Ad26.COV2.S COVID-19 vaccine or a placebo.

The DNA reads TGCGCCAGCAGCCTTGACAGCCTCTACAATGAGCAGTTCTTC. It encodes CASSLDSLYNEQFF. The rearrangement combines TRBV4-3 with TRBJ2-1; tentative D gene TRBD1, with 5 bases matching. Trimming at the junction amounts to 4 bases on V and 3 bases on J, and the germline ends lie 10 bases apart. The germline V gene supplies CDR1 LGHNA and CDR2 YSLEER. The CDR3 has 14 amino acids, counting the end cysteine and phenylalanine. The kept DNA is CDR3 alone, 42 bases in frame from the first base.